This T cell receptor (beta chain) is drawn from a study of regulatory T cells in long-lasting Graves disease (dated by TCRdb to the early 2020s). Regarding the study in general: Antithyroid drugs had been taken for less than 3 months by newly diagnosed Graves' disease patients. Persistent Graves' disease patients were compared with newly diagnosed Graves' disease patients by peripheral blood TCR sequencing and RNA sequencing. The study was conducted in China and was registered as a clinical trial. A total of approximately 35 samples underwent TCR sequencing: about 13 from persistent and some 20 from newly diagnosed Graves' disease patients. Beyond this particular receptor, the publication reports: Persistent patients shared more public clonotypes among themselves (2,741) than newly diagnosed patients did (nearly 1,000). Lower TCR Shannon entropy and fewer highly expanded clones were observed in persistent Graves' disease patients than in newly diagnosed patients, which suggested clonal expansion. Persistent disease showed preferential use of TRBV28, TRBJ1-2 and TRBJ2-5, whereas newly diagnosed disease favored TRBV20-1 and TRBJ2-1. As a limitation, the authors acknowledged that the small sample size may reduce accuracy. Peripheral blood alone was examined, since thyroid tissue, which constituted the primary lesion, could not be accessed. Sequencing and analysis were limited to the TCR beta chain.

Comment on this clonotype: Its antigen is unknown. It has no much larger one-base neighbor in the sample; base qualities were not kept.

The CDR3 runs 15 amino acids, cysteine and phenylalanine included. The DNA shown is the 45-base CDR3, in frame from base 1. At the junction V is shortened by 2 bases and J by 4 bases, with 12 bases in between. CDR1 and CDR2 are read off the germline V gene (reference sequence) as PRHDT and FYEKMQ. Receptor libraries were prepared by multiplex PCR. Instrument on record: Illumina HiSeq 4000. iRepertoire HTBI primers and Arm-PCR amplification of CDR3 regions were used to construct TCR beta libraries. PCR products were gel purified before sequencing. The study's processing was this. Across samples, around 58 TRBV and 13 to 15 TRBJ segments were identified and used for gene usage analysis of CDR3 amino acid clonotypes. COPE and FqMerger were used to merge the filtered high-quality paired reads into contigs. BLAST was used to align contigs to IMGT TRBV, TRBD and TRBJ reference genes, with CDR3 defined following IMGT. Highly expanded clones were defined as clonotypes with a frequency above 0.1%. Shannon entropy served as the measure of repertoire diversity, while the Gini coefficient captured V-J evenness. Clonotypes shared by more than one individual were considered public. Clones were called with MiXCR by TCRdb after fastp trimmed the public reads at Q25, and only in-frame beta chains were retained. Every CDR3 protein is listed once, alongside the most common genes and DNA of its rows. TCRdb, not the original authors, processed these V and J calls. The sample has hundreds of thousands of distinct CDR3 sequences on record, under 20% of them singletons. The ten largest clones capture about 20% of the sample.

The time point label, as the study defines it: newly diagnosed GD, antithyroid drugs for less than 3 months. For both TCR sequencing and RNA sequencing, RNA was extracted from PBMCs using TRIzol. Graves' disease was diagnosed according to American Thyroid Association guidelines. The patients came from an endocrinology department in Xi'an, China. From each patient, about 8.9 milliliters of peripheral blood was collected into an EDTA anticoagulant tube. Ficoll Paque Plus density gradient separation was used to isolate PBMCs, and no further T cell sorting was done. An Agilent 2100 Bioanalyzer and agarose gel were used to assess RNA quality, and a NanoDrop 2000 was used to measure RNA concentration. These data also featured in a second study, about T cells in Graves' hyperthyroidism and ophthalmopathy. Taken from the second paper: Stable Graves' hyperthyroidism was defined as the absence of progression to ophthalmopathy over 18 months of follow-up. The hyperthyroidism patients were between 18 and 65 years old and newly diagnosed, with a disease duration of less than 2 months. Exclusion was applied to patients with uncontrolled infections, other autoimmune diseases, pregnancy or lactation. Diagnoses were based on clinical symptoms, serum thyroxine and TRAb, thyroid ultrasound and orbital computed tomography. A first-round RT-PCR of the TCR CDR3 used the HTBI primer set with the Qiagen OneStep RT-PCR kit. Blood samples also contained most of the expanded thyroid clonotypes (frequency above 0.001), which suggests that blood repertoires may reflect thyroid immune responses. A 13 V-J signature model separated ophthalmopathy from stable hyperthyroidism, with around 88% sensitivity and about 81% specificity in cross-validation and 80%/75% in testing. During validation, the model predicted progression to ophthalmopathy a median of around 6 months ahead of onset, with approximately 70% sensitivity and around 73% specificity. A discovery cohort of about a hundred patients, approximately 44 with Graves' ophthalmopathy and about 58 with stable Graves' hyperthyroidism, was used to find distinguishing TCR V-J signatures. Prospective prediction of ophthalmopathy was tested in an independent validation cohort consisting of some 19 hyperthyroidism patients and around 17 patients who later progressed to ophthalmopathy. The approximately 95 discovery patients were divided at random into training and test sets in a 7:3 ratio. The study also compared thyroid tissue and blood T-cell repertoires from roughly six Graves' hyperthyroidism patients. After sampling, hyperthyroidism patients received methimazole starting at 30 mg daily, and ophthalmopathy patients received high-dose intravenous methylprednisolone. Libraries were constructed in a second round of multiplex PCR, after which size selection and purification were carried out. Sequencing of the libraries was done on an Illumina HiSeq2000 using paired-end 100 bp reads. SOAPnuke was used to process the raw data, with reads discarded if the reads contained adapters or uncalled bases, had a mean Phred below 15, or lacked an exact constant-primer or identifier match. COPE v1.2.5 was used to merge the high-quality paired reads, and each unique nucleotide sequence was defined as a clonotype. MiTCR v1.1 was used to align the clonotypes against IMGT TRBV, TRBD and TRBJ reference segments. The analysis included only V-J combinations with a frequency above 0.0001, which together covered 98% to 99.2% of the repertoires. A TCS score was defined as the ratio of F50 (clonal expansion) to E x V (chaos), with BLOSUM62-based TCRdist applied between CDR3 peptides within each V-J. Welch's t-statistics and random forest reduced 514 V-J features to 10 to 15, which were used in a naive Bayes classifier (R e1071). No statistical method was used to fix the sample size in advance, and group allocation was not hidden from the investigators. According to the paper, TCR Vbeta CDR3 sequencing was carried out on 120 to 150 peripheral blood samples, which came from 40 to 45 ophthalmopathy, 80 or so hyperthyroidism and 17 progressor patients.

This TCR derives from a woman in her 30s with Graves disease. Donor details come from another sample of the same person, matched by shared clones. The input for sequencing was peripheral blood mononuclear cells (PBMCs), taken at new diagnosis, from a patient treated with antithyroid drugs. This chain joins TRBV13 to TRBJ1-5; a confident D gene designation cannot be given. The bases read TGTGCCAGCAGCTTAACCGGGATCCTAAATCAGCCCCAGCATTTT. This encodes CASSLTGILNQPQHF.